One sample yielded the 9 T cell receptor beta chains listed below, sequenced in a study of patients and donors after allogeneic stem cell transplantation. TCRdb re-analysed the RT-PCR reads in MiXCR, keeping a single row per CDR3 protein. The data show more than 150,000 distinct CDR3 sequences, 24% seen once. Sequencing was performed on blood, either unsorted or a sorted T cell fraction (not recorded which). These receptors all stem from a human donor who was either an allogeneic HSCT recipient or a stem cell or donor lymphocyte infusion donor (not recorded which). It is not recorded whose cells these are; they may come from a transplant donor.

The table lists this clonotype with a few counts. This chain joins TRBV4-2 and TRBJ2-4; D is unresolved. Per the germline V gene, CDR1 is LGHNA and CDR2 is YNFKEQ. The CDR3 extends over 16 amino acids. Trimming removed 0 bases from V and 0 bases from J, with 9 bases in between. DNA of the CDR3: TGTGCCAGCAGCCAAGAAGTGAATCTAGCCAAAAACATTCAGTACTTC. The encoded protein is CASSQEVNLAKNIQYF.

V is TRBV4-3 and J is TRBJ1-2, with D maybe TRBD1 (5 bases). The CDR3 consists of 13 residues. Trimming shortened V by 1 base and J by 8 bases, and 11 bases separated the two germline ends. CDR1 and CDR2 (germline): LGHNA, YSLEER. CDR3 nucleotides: TGCGCCAGCAGCCAAGGCAGCCAGGGCGGCTACACCTTC. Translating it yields CASSQGSQGGYTF.

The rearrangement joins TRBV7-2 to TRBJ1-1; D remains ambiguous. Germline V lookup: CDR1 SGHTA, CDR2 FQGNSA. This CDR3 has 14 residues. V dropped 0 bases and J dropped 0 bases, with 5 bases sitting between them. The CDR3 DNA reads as TGTGCCAGCAGCTTAGCATACATGAACACTGAAGCTTTCTTT. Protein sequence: CASSLAYMNTEAFF. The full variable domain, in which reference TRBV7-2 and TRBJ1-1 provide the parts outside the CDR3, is GAGVSQSPSNKVTEKGKDVELRCDPISGHTALYWYRQSLGQGLEFLIYFQGNSAPDKSGLPSDRFSAERTGGSVSTLTIQRTQQEDSAVYLCASSLAYMNTEAFFGQGTRLTVV.

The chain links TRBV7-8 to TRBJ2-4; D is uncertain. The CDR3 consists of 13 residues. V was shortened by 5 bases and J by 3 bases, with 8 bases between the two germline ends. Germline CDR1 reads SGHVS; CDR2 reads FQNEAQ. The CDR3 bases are TGTGCCAGCAGCCCGGTGCTCAAAAACATTCAGTACTTC. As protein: CASSPVLKNIQYF.

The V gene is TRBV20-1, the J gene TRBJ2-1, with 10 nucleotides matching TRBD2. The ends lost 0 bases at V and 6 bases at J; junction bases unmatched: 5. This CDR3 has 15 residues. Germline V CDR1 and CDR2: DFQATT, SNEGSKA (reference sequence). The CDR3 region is CSARDRPSGSNEQFF. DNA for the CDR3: TGCAGTGCTAGAGATCGGCCTAGCGGGAGCAATGAGCAGTTCTTC.

The CDR3 DNA reads as TGTGCCAGCAGCCAAGATCCGAGGCCCTCTGGAAACACCATATATTTT. Its protein is CASSQDPRPSGNTIYF. The chain is built from TRBV14 and TRBJ1-3, with D hard to call. V shed 0 bases and J shed 0 bases, with 9 bases lying between them. The V gene's germline CDR1 is SGHDN and CDR2 FVKESK. The CDR3 runs to 16 residues.

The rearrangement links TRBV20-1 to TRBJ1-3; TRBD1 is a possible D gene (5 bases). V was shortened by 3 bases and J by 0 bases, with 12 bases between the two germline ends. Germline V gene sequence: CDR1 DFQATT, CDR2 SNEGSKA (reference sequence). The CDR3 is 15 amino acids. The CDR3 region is CSAREDTSSGNTIYF. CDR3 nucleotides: TGCAGTGCTAGGGAGGACACTAGCTCTGGAAACACCATATATTTT.

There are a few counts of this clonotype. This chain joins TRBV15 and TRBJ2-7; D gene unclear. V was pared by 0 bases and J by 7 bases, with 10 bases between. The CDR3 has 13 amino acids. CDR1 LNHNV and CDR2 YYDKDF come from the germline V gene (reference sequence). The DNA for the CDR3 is TGTGCCACCAGCAGAGATCTGCTGAGGGAGCAGTACTTC. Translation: CATSRDLLREQYF.

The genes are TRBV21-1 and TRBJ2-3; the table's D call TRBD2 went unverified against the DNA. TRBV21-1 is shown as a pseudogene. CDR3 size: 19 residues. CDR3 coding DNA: TGTGCCAGCAGCAAAAAGCCGTCGATTAGCGGGGAGTGCACAGATACGCAGTATTTT. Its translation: CASSKKPSISGECTDTQYF.